This T cell receptor (beta chain) was captured by sequencing in a study of shared clonotypes between healthy human individuals. Worth noting for this clone: Its antigen is unknown.

Each subset's genomic DNA was shared equally among a number of immunoSEQ plates. Each sorted subset replicate got 200 ng genomic DNA, tens of thousands of genomes. Libraries were prepared by immunoSEQ multiplex PCR; TCRdb keeps only in-frame clonotypes and omits some of them. The data show about 700,000 clones, approximately 74% seen once. Overall study findings and caveats: Rarefaction indicated that sorted-subset sequencing remained incomplete although depth was large.

There are 15 residues in the CDR3. V lost 6 bases and J lost 0, with 12 bases in between. Germline assignment: CDR1 LNHDA and CDR2 SQIVND (reference sequence). CD4+ cell separation produced CD45RA+ naive and CD45RA-negative memory subsets. Sequencing used memory CD4+ T cells sorted from blood. Subset denoted: CD45RA-negative fraction. The gene calls are TRBV19 and TRBJ2-1; D could derive from TRBD1 or TRBD2 (5 bases each). This TCR came from a woman younger than 45 in good health. Here the CDR3 DNA reads TGTGCCAGTAGCCGGGACCGCAACTCCTACAATGAGCAGTTCTTC. This translates into CASSRDRNSYNEQFF.